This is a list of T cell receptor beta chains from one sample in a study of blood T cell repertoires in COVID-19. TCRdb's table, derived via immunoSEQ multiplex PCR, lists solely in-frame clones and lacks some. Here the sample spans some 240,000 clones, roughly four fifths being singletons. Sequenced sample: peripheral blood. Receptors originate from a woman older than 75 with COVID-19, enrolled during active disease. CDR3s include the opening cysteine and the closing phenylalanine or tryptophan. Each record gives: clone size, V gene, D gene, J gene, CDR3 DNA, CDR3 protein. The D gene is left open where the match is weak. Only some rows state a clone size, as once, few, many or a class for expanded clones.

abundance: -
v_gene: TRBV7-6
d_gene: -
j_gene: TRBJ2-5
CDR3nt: TGTGCCAGCGCCAGGGGTAGACAAGAGACCCAGTACTTC
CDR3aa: CASARGRQETQYF

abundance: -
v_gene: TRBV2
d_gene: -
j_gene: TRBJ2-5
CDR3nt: TGTGCCAGCAGGATCGGGACTGAGCAAGAGACCCAGTACTTC
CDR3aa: CASRIGTEQETQYF

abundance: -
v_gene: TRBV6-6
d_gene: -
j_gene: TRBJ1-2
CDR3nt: TGTGCCAGCAGAGACATACCCTATCACTACACCTTC
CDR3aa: CASRDIPYHYTF

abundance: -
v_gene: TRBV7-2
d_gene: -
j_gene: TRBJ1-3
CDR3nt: TGTGCCAGCAGCTTAGAGCCACCCTTCTCTGGAAACACCATATATTTT
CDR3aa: CASSLEPPFSGNTIYF

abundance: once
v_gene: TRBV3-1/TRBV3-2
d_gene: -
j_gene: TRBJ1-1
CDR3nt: TGTGCCAGCAGTTCAGGGGTGAACACTGAAGCTTTCTTT
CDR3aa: CASSSGVNTEAFF

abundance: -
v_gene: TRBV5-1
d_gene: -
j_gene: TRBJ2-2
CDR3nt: TGCGCCAGCAGCTTGGTGGCAGGGGTAAACACCGGGGAGCTGTTTTTT
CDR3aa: CASSLVAGVNTGELFF

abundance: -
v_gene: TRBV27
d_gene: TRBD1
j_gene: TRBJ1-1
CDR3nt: TGTGCCAGCAGACCCGACAGGGAAACTGAAGCTTTCTTT
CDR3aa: CASRPDRETEAFF

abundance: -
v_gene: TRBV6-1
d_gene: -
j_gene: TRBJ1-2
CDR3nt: TGTGCCAGCAGTGAAGTAAAGGGCAGGGGCAACTATGGCTACACCTTC
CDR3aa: CASSEVKGRGNYGYTF

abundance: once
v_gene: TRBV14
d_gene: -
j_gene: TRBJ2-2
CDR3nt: TGTGCCAGCAGCCCCAGGGGCGCCGCCGGGGAGCTGTTTTTT
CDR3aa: CASSPRGAAGELFF

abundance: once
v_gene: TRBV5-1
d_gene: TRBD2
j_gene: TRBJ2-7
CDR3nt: TGCGCCAGCAGCGAGAGACTAGCGGACGGGACCTACGAGCAGTACTTC
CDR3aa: CASSERLADGTYEQYF

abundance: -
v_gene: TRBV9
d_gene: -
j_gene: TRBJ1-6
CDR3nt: TGTGCCAGCTCCGCGGCGGCAGGACAAAATTCACCCCTCCACTTT
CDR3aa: CASSAAAGQNSPLHF

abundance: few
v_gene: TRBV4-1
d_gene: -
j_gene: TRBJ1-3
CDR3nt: TGCGCCAGCAGCCAAGATCCAGGCAGGGGATCCTCTGGAAACACCATATATTTT
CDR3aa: CASSQDPGRGSSGNTIYF

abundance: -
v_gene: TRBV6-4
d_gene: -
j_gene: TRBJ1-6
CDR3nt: TGTGCCAGCGGTCGGGGGAATTCACCCCTCCACTTT
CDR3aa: CASGRGNSPLHF

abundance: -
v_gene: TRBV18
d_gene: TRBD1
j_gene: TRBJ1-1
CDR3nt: TGTGCCAGCTCACCGCGGACAGGGGGGAAGACTGAAGCTTTCTTT
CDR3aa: CASSPRTGGKTEAFF

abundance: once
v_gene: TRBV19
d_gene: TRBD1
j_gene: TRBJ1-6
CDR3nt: TGTGCCAGTAGATTCGGACAGGAGAATTCACCCCTCCACTTT
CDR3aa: CASRFGQENSPLHF

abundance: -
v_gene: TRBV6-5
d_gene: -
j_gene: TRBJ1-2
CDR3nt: TGTGCCAGCAGCTGGGGGGGCCGCAGCAATCAGGGCTACACCTTC
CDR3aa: CASSWGGRSNQGYTF

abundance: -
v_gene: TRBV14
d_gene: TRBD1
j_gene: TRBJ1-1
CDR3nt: TGTGCCAGCAGCCAACTTACAGGGGTGGACACTGAAGCTTTCTTT
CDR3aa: CASSQLTGVDTEAFF

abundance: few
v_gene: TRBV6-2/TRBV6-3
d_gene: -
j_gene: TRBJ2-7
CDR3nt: TGTGCCAGCAGTAGGGGCCCCGGGGGAGAGCAGTACTTC
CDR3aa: CASSRGPGGEQYF

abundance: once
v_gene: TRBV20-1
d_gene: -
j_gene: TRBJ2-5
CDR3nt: TGCAGTGCTAGTCTCGGGGGACAGACCCAGTACTTC
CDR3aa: CSASLGGQTQYF

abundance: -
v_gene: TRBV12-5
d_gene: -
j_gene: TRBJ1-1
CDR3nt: TGTGCTAGTGGCCCAGGGAACACTGAAGCTTTCTTT
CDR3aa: CASGPGNTEAFF

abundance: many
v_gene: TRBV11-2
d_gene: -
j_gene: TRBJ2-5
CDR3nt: TGTGCCAGCGAGAGGCTTCCTGGGGAGACCCAGTACTTC
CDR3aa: CASERLPGETQYF

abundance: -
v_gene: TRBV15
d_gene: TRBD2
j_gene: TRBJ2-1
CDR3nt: TGTGCCACCAGCCCGGGTGGGGGACTAGCGGGAGAAAATGAGCAGTTCTTC
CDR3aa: CATSPGGGLAGENEQFF

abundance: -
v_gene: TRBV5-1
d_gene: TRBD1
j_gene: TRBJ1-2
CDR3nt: TGCGCCAGCAGCCCCGGGACAGGTTATGGCTACACCTTC
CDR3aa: CASSPGTGYGYTF

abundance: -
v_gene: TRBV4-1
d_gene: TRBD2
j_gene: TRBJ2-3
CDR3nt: TGCGCCAGCAGCCTTAGCGGGGGGATCGTCCTTAGCACAGATACGCAGTATTTT
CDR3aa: CASSLSGGIVLSTDTQYF

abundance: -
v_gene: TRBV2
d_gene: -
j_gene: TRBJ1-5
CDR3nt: TGTGCCAGCAGCCAGGGGCCGGTCGTCTCCCAGCATTTT
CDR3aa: CASSQGPVVSQHF

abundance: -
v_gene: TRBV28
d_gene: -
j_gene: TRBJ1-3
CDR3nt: TGTGCCAGCAGTCGCATGACAGGTCCTTCTGGAAACACCATATATTTT
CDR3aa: CASSRMTGPSGNTIYF

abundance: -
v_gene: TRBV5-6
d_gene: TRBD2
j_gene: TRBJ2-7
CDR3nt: TGTGCCAGCTTCGATAGCGGGAGGAAAAGGTACGAGCAGTACTTC
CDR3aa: CASFDSGRKRYEQYF

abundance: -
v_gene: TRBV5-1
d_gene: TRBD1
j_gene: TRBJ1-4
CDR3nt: TGCGCCAGCTGCAGGGGACAGGGGGCCGATTATGAAAAACTGTTTTTT
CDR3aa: CASCRGQGADYEKLFF

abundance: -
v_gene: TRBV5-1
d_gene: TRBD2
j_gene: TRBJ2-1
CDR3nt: TGCGCCAGCAGCCTAACCACTAGCGACTACAATGAGCAGTTCTTC
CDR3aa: CASSLTTSDYNEQFF

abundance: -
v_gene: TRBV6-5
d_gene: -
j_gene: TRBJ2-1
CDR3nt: TGTGCCAGCAGTTACAACGGTGAGCAGTTCTTC
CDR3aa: CASSYNGEQFF

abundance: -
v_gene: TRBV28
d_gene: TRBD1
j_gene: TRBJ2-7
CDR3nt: TGTGCCAGCAGTTCGAGGGGGCCCTCCTACGAGCAGTACTTC
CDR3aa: CASSSRGPSYEQYF

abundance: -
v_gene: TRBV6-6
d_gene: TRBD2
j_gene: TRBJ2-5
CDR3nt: TGTGCCAGCAGTGGACTAGCCCGGGAGACCCAGTACTTC
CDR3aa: CASSGLARETQYF

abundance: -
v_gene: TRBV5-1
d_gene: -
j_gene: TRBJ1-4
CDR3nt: TGCGCCAGCAGCTTGGGGAGGGTAGAGGAAAAACTGTTTTTT
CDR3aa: CASSLGRVEEKLFF

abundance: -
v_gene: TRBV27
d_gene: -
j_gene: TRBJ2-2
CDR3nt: TGTGCCAGCAGGAAGCGGAGCACGAACACCGGGGAGCTGTTTTTT
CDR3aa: CASRKRSTNTGELFF

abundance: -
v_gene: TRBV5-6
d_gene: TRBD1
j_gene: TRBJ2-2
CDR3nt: TGTGCCAGCAGCTCGACAGGGGTGACCACCGGGGAGCTGTTTTTT
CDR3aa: CASSSTGVTTGELFF

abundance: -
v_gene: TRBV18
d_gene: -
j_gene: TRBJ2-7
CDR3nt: TGTGCCAGCTCACTTGCCGTTGCGGCAGCCATCTCCTACGAGCAGTACTTC
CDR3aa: CASSLAVAAAISYEQYF

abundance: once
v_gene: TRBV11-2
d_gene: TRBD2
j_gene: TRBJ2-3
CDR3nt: TGTGCCAGCAGCTTAGTCGTCCCTAGCGGTATAATATCAGATACGCAGTATTTT
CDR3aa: CASSLVVPSGIISDTQYF

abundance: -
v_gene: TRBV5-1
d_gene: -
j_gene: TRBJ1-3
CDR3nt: TGCGCCAGCAGCCCTGCGCAAGGAAACACCATATATTTT
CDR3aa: CASSPAQGNTIYF

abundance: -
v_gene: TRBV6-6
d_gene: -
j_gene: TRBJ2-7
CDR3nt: TGTGCCAGCAGTAAAGGGGACAACTACGAGCAGTACTTC
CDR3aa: CASSKGDNYEQYF

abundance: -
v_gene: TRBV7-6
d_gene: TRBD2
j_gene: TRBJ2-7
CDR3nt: TGTGCCAGCAGCTTAGGGGGGGGAATTAGCCTAGTCGCCTACGAGCAGTACTTC
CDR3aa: CASSLGGGISLVAYEQYF

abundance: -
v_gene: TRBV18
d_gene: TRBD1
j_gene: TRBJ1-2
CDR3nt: TGTGCCAGCTCCCGGACAGGGGGGAACTATGGCTACACCTTC
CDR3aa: CASSRTGGNYGYTF

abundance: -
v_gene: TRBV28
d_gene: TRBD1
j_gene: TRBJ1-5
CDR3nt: TGTGCCAGCAGCCGGATGGGACAGCAGCCCCAGCATTTT
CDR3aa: CASSRMGQQPQHF

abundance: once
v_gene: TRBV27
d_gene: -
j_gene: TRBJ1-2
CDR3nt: TGTGCCAGCAGGAGAATCGACAGTAACTATGGCTACACCTTC
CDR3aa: CASRRIDSNYGYTF

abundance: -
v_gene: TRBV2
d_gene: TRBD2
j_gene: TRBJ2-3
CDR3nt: TGTGCCAGCGCAGCCTCGGGACTAGCGGCGGCAGATACGCAGTATTTT
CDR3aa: CASAASGLAAADTQYF

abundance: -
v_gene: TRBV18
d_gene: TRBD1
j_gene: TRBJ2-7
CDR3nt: TGTGCCAGCCAGCAGCCCGGACAGGGAGGCGACGAGCAGTACTTC
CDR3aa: CASQQPGQGGDEQYF

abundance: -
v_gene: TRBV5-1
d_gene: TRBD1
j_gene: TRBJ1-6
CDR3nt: TGCGCCAGCAGCCTTAACAGGGGGGGGACCCTCCACTTT
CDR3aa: CASSLNRGGTLHF

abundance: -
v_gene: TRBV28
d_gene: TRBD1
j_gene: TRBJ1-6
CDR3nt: TGTGCCAGCAGTCCCGGACAGGGAGAATCACCCCTCCACTTT
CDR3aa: CASSPGQGESPLHF

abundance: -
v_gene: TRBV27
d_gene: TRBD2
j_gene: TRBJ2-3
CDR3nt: TGTGCCAGCAGGGGCGGGAGGGCTTTCTTCACAGATACGCAGTATTTT
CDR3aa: CASRGGRAFFTDTQYF

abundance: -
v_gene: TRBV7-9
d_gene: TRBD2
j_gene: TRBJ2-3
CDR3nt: TGTGCCAGCAGCTTACTACGGGAGGTCACAGATACGCAGTATTTT
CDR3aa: CASSLLREVTDTQYF

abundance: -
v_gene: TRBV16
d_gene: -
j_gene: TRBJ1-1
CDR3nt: TGTGCCAGCAGCCCAGGCACGAACACTGAAGCTTTCTTT
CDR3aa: CASSPGTNTEAFF

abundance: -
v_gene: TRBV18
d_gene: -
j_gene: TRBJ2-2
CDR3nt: TGTGCCAGCTCACCACTGGCTAGCACCGGGGAGCTGTTTTTT
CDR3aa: CASSPLASTGELFF

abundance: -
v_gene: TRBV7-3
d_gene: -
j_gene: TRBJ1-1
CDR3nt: TGTGCCAGCAGCAGAACAGGGTTCAGCACTGAAGCTTTCTTT
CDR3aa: CASSRTGFSTEAFF

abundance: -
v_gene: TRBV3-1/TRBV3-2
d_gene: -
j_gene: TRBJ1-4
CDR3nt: TGTGCCAGCAGCCAAAGGAGACCTACAAACGAAAAACTGTTTTTT
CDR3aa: CASSQRRPTNEKLFF

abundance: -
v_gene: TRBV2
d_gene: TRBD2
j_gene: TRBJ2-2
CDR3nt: TGTGCCAGCAGTAGACTAGCGGGGGGGCGCCCTAACACCGGGGAGCTGTTTTTT
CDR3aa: CASSRLAGGRPNTGELFF

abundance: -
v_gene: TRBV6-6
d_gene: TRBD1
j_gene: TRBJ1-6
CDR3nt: TGTGCCAGCAGTTACCAGGGGGCGCGAGATTCACCCCTCCACTTT
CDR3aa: CASSYQGARDSPLHF